These 8 T cell receptor beta chains share one sample of origin, sequenced in a study of blood T cell repertoires in COVID-19. TCRdb's copy holds only in-frame clones and misses some; the assay was immunoSEQ multiplex PCR. The sample has roughly 290,000 clones; around 89% are singletons. Source material: peripheral blood. These receptors originate from a man aged 25 to 45 with acute or convalescent COVID-19.

This clone was detected only a few times. This chain connects TRBV18 to TRBJ1-4; tentatively, D is TRBD1 (6 bases). The CDR3 totals 16 residues. Germline CDR1 reads KGHSH; CDR2 reads LQKENI. V was clipped by 0 bases and J by 7 bases, with 15 bases between them. The CDR3 DNA reads TGTGCCAGCTCACCACCATCGGGGGGCTGGGTTGAAAAACTGTTTTTT. Its translation: CASSPPSGGWVEKLFF.

The chain uses TRBV2 and TRBJ1-2, with unresolved D. CDR3 length: 12 residues. Germline lookup yields CDR1 SNHLY and CDR2 FYNNEI. V lost 4 bases and J 4 bases, leaving 7 bases between the germline ends. Written as DNA, the CDR3 is TGTGCCAGCAGTGCCTTAGCCTATGGCTACACCTTC. Translated, it gives CASSALAYGYTF.

This clone has just one count. V and J are TRBV19 and TRBJ1-6; 10 bases map to TRBD1. V shed 10 bases, J shed 7 bases, and the junction held 4 bases outside the gene matches. Germline V gives CDR1 LNHDA, CDR2 SQIVND (reference sequence). This CDR3 contains 13 residues. CDR3 DNA sequence: TGTGCCACCATGGGACAGGGGAATTCACCCCTCCACTTT. Protein sequence: CATMGQGNSPLHF.

This chain connects TRBV11-3 to TRBJ2-3, with TRBD1 as a possible D gene (5 bases). CDR1 and CDR2 from the germline V gene are SGHNT and YENEEA. The V end lost 4 bases, the J end lost 5 bases, and 13 bases lay between the germline ends. This CDR3 is built from 14 residues. CDR3 region: CASSSIGQGDTQYF. In DNA form, the CDR3 reads TGTGCCAGCAGCTCCATTGGGCAGGGAGATACGCAGTATTTT.

Points on this clone: Compared with germline, one end of the junction differs, possibly owing to a read error. This chain connects TRBV7-9 to TRBJ1-5; D may be TRBD1 (5 bases). Germline CDR1 is SEHNR and CDR2 is FQNEAQ (reference sequence). CDR3 length: 15 residues. CDR3 amino acids: CASSRTGAGQSAPAF. Written as DNA, the CDR3 is TGTGCCAGCAGTCGAACTGGGGCCGGGCAATCAGCCCCAGCTTTT.

This clone came up a few times. This CDR3 is CASRGRDSYGYTF. CDR3 nucleotide sequence: TGTGCCAGCAGGGGCCGGGACAGCTATGGCTACACCTTC. The V and J genes are TRBV6-5 and TRBJ1-2; 7 positions match TRBD1. The CDR3 consists of 13 residues. V trimming: 6 bases; J trimming: 4 bases; junction bases outside the gene matches: 5. The germline V gene encodes CDR1 MNHEY and CDR2 SVGAGI.

A word on this clone: The junction and the germline gene differ at one end; a read error may be behind it. The V gene is TRBV12-3 or TRBV12-4, the J gene TRBJ1-1, with D perhaps TRBD1 (5 bases). The CDR3 consists of 13 residues. The CDR3 is CASRLGQNTEAFF. DNA of the CDR3: TGTGCCAGCAGGTTAGGACAGAACACTGAAGCTTTCTTT.

The chain is built from TRBV6-5 and TRBJ1-6; TRBD1 matches 12 bases. Per the germline V gene, CDR1 is MNHEY and CDR2 is SVGAGI. The CDR3 runs to 13 residues. V shed 11 bases, J shed 9 bases, and the junction held 5 bases outside the gene matches. CDR3 in amino acids: CASPGQGASPLHF. CDR3 in DNA: TGTGCCTCGCCGGGACAGGGGGCTTCACCCCTCCACTTT.